Listed here are 15 T cell receptor beta chains from one sample, sequenced in a study of response to subunit inactivated influenza vaccine. TCRdb recomputed calls from the RT-PCR reads with MiXCR, one row per CDR3 protein. The profile shows 750,000 to 850,000 distinct CDR3 sequences, roughly 20% of them singletons. This specimen consisted of PBMCs from blood, obtained 5 days after vaccination. The receptor set was obtained from a man between 50 and 59 years old who received an inactivated influenza vaccine.

V and J are TRBV7-2 and TRBJ2-3; tentatively, D is TRBD2 (6 bases). The CDR3 loop spans 15 amino acids. The germline V gene encodes CDR1 SGHTA and CDR2 FQGNSA. V lost 3 bases, J lost 0 bases, and 10 bases lay in between. The CDR3 spells CASSLSSVSTDTQYF. CDR3 in DNA: TGTGCCAGCAGCTTGTCTAGCGTCAGCACAGATACGCAGTATTTT.

CDR3 coding DNA: TGCAGTGCTAGAAGGGGGGCTAGCGGGACCACCGGGGAGCTGTTTTTT. Its translation: CSARRGASGTTGELFF. This chain joins TRBV20-1 and TRBJ2-2; 9 bases are a match to TRBD2. Trimming cost V 2 bases and J 4 bases; bases outside gene matches: 8. Per germline, CDR1 DFQATT and CDR2 SNEGSKA (reference sequence). CDR3 size: 16 residues.

The chain is built from TRBV20-1 and TRBJ2-7, with 9 bases matching TRBD2. In germline, CDR1 is DFQATT, CDR2 SNEGSKA (reference sequence). Losses at the gene ends were 7 bases for V and 5 bases for J; bases not matched to a gene: 12. CDR3 length: 14 residues. Written as DNA, the CDR3 is TGCAGTGGCGCCACGCTAGCGGGACTAGACGAGCAGTACTTC. Its translation is CSGATLAGLDEQYF.

This clonotype was seen only a few times. V gene TRBV6-2 or TRBV6-3 combines with J gene TRBJ2-1, with 13 positions matching TRBD2. CDR1 MNHEY and CDR2 SVGEGT come from the germline V gene. The V segment lost 0 bases and the J segment 7 bases; nucleotides outside the gene matches: 15. The CDR3 is made up of 20 amino acids. CDR3 sequence reads: CASSYSRIRRTSGRANEQFF. The CDR3 bases are TGTGCCAGCAGTTACTCGAGGATTCGTCGAACTAGCGGGAGGGCGAATGAGCAGTTCTTC.

This clonotype has a handful of counts. A read error may account for a junction end that differs from germline. This chain joins TRBV10-1 and TRBJ1-2, with 9 bases identical to TRBD1. Germline CDR1 is WNHNN and CDR2 is SYGVQD (reference sequence). The CDR3 extends over 13 amino acids. The CDR3 reads CASSARTGVGYSF. The CDR3 DNA reads as TGCGCCAGCAGCGCCAGGACAGGGGTCGGCTACTCCTTC.

This clonotype was recorded at least ten times. The chain carries TRBV6-5 and TRBJ2-5; TRBD2 agrees at 8 bases. V shed 2 bases and J 5 bases; nucleotides not matched to a gene: 16. Germline CDR1 and CDR2: MNHEY and SVGAGI. The CDR3 covers 18 residues. The CDR3 region is CASSYGGGWAGGRETQYF. CDR3 bases: TGTGCCAGCAGTTACGGTGGTGGTTGGGCGGGGGGCCGGGAGACCCAGTACTTC.

This clonotype was counted only a few times. The chain links TRBV20-1 to TRBJ2-7, with TRBD2 matching over 9 bases. Germline lookup yields CDR1 DFQATT and CDR2 SNEGSKA (reference sequence). The length of the CDR3 is 14 residues. Losses at the gene ends were 0 bases for V and 4 bases for J; bases not matched to a gene: 4. Here the CDR3 reads CSARDSGRVYEQYF. The DNA of the CDR3 is TGCAGTGCTAGAGATAGCGGGAGAGTGTACGAGCAGTACTTC.

This sequence joins TRBV24-1 and TRBJ2-7; TRBD1 matches 9 bases. V lost 5 bases, J lost 2 bases, and 3 bases stayed unmatched. Germline CDR1 is KGHDR and CDR2 is SFDVKD. The CDR3 covers 14 residues. Here the CDR3 DNA reads TGTGCCACCAGTGTGGGGACAGGGCCCTACGAGCAGTACTTC. Amino acid sequence: CATSVGTGPYEQYF.

This clonotype has just a few counts. V gene TRBV28 combines with J gene TRBJ2-5, with 14 bases lining up with TRBD2. CDR1 is MDHEN, CDR2 SYDVKM, per germline. The V segment lost 3 bases and the J segment 4 bases; nucleotides outside the gene matches: 4. The CDR3 covers 16 residues. The CDR3 is CASSFPGLAGAETQYF. The CDR3 coding sequence is TGTGCCAGCAGTTTCCCGGGACTAGCGGGAGCAGAGACCCAGTACTTC.

The V gene is TRBV4-2, the J gene TRBJ2-7; a possible D gene is TRBD2 (5 bases). The germline V gene has CDR1 LGHNA and CDR2 YNFKEQ. The length of the CDR3 is 14 residues. The ends were cut back, 0 bases at V and 3 bases at J, with 9 bases in the middle. CDR3 sequence (DNA): TGTGCCAGCAGCCAAGATTGGGGAGACTACGAGCAGTACTTC. This codes for CASSQDWGDYEQYF.

The chain carries TRBV12-3 or TRBV12-4 and TRBJ2-1, with 15 bases lining up with TRBD2. V was pared by 6 bases and J by 6 bases, with 3 bases of the junction left unmatched. This CDR3 is 15 amino acids long. CDR3 DNA sequence: TGTGCCAGCAGGGGACTAGCGGGAGGAGGCAATGAGCAGTTCTTC. Its protein product is CASRGLAGGGNEQFF.

This clonotype was counted between two and nine times. The chain employs TRBV5-1 and TRBJ2-5; a possible D gene is TRBD2 (6 bases). Germline V gives CDR1 SGHRS, CDR2 YFSETQ. V lost 4 bases to trimming and J lost 4 bases, with 11 bases between them. The CDR3 spans 13 residues. Here the CDR3 reads CASSGDSGETQYF. In nucleotides, the CDR3 is TGCGCCAGCAGCGGGGACTCTGGAGAGACCCAGTACTTC.

Only a few counts were recorded for this clonotype. The J gene is TRBJ2-7, the V gene TRBV5-6; a weak D match, TRBD2 (6 bases). The CDR3 runs to 13 residues. Germline V gives CDR1 SGHDT, CDR2 YYEEEE. Between the trimmed V and J ends, which lost 4 bases and 8 bases, there was a span of 16 bases. The DNA for the CDR3 is TGTGCCAGCAGCCCTACCCCCCTAGCGCAGCAGTACTTC. Its protein product is CASSPTPLAQQYF. Complete variable domain (other parts from reference TRBV5-6 and TRBJ2-7): DAGVTQSPTHLIKTRGQQVTLRCSPKSGHDTVSWYQQALGQGPQFIFQYYEEEERQRGNFPDRFSGHQFPNYSSELNVNALLLGDSALYLCASSPTPLAQQYFGPGTRLTVT.

This sequence joins TRBV7-9 and TRBJ2-7; 8 bases agree with TRBD2. Germline V gene data show CDR1 as SEHNR and CDR2 as FQNEAQ (reference sequence). Trimming removed 2 bases from V and 4 bases from J; junction bases left unmatched: 7. This CDR3 region has 15 residues. For the CDR3, the DNA is TGTGCCAGCAGCTTACTACCGGGAGGGCGATACGAGCAGTACTTC. Amino acid sequence: CASSLLPGGRYEQYF. Supplemented by reference TRBV7-9 and TRBJ2-7, the full variable domain reads DTGVSQNPRHKITKRGQNVTFRCDPISEHNRLYWYRQTLGQGPEFLTYFQNEAQLEKSRLLSDRFSAERPKGSFSTLEIQRTEQGDSAMYLCASSLLPGGRYEQYFGPGTRLTVT.

The gene calls are TRBV7-9 and TRBJ2-3, with 10 bases identical to TRBD2. V was pared by 5 bases and J by 2 bases, with 7 bases of the junction left unmatched. The germline CDR1 and CDR2 sequences are SEHNR and FQNEAQ (reference sequence). CDR3 length equals 16 residues. The CDR3 sequence is CASSPTLAGTTDTQYF. The CDR3 DNA reads TGTGCCAGCAGCCCCACACTAGCGGGGACCACAGATACGCAGTATTTT.